This TCR beta chain stems from a study of T cell repertoires in cytomegalovirus infection. This clonotype was picked up a small number of times. What it binds is not known. TCRdb ran MiXCR on the reads and lists one entry per CDR3 protein. The sample lists about 480,000 distinct CDR3 sequences, 30% to 40% occurring once. Germline lookup yields CDR1 SGHDT and CDR2 YYEEEE. This CDR3 is built from 15 residues. Trimming removed 4 bases from V and 0 bases from J, with 14 bases in between. Sequenced material: cultured PBMCs, taken from culture after CMV antigen stimulation. This receptor was identified in a human donor in good health (CMV status not recorded). Some clones in this sample may be carry-over from other donors' samples. The rearrangement uses TRBV5-6 and TRBJ2-7; D possibly corresponds to TRBD2 (5 bases). In DNA form, the CDR3 reads TGTGCCAGCAGCCCACCCACCGGGGTCTCCTACGAGCAGTACTTC. Its protein product is CASSPPTGVSYEQYF. The full variable domain, with the rest looked up from reference TRBV5-6 and TRBJ2-7, is DAGVTQSPTHLIKTRGQQVTLRCSPKSGHDTVSWYQQALGQGPQFIFQYYEEEERQRGNFPDRFSGHQFPNYSSELNVNALLLGDSALYLCASSPPTGVSYEQYFGPGTRLTVT.